Ten or more counts support the clone carrying this T cell receptor (beta chain). No antigen is known for it. Use was made of roughly 910,000 CD4+ or CD8+ T cells in sorted libraries. This record belongs to a study of neurological immune-mediated disorders. Whole-study results and caveats: Patients with HTLV-1-associated myelopathy had the highest level of TCR clonal expansion, whereas patients with multiple sclerosis had the lowest level, falling beneath the level found in healthy controls. Among expanded clones, no CDR3 amino acid sequences were shared across subjects, a pattern suggesting private repertoires in all groups.

With 10-nucleotide random UMIs included, cDNA was synthesized by 5'RACE. Using its own MiXCR run on the 5' RACE reads, TCRdb lists one record per CDR3 protein. Among 25,000 to 30,000 distinct CDR3 sequences listed, approximately 20% were seen once. This CDR3 is built from 14 residues. Losses at the gene ends were 1 base for V and 12 bases for J; bases not matched to a gene: 4. In germline, CDR1 is SGHTA, CDR2 FQGNSA. The chain joins TRBV7-2 to TRBJ2-6; 9 nucleotides agree with TRBD1. The sequence was obtained from a middle-aged man with HTLV-1-associated myelopathy (HAM/TSP). The sample consisted of CD4+ T cells from blood. The chain's CDR3 is CASSLGGTGTVLTF. The CDR3 DNA reads TGTGCCAGCAGCTTAGGAGGGACAGGGACCGTCCTGACTTTC.